This T cell receptor beta chain was captured by sequencing in a study of blood T cell repertoires in COVID-19. In the authors' workflow: Reference gene primer amplification in the assay estimated nucleated cell counts. Method: immunoSEQ multiplex PCR; TCRdb's copy keeps in-frame clones and lacks some. The V and J calls and clone size were taken over from that table, and D and trimming were inferred from the DNA. The sample comprises 97,000 or so clones, approximately 91% of which are singletons, and roughly 4.5% rests with the top ten. The CDR3 sequence is 15 residues long. The receptor was isolated from a man aged 18 to 35 with acute or convalescent COVID-19. The J gene is TRBJ2-3, the V gene TRBV1; TRBD1, the table's D call, was not compared with the DNA. TRBV1 is an annotated pseudogene. Sequencing input: peripheral blood. DNA of the CDR3: TGCACCAGCAGCCAAGTCATCACGACATCAGATACGCAGTATTTT. Translating gives CTSSQVITTSDTQYF.